Shown below are 9 T cell receptor beta chains from a single sample sequenced in a study of shared clonotypes between healthy human individuals. Using immunoSEQ multiplex PCR, the repertoire was profiled, and TCRdb retains in-frame clones only, with some absent. This sample has approximately 1.5 million clones, with around 98% found just once. The sample taken for sequencing was naive CD4+ T cells sorted from blood. The sample's subset: CD45RA+ positively selected. The receptors were gathered from a young man in good health.

The chain uses TRBV10-3 and TRBJ2-7; D gene ambiguous. The V gene lost 2 bases and the J gene lost 4 bases, with 6 bases spanning the gap. This CDR3 has 12 amino acids. The V gene's germline CDR1 is ENHRY and CDR2 SYGVKD. The CDR3 DNA reads TGTGCCATCAGTGAGCAAAAGTACGAGCAGTACTTC. Residues: CAISEQKYEQYF.

This chain connects TRBV5-6 to TRBJ2-7; no clear D. The CDR3 has 15 residues. Trimming pared 0 bases from V and 9 bases from J, leaving 19 bases between. Germline loops: CDR1 SGHDT, CDR2 YYEEEE. DNA for the CDR3: TGTGCCAGCAGCTTGGGTACCACAGACTCTACGGCGCAGTACTTC. Residues: CASSLGTTDSTAQYF.

Concerning this clone itself: At one of its ends the junction is not consistent with the germline gene, which may arise from a read error. This chain links TRBV18 with TRBJ1-3; D not certain. CDR3 length: 13 amino acids. Per germline, CDR1 KGHSH and CDR2 LQKENI. The CDR3 sequence is CASSPLDSETEDF. DNA for the CDR3: TGTGCCAGCTCACCTCTTGACTCCGAAACAGAAGATTTT.

Worth noting for this clone: This sample also contains other DNA sequences that code for the same CDR3. This sequence joins TRBV5-1 and TRBJ2-5, with 10 bases identical to TRBD1. Germline V gene lookup returns CDR1 SGHRS and CDR2 YFSETQ. Trimming cost V 4 bases and J 4 bases; bases outside gene matches: 4. This CDR3 region has 14 residues. The CDR3 DNA reads as TGCGCCAGCAGCCCGGGACAGGGGCGAGAGACCCAGTACTTC. As protein: CASSPGQGRETQYF.

The chain joins TRBV7-9 to TRBJ2-5; 7 bases are shared with TRBD2. Germline CDR1 SEHNR, CDR2 FQNEAQ (reference sequence). Trimming cost V 8 bases and J 5 bases; bases outside gene matches: 17. CDR3 length equals 16 residues. CDR3 sequence reads: CASGTYGAGARETQYF. CDR3 sequence (DNA): TGTGCCAGCGGAACCTACGGGGCGGGAGCCCGCGAGACCCAGTACTTC.

The rearrangement uses TRBV18 and TRBJ2-7; TRBD1 aligns across 7 bases. This CDR3 region has 14 residues. J was trimmed by 5 bases and V by 3 bases; bases with no gene match: 7. Germline values: CDR1 KGHSH, CDR2 LQKENI. The CDR3 DNA reads TGTGCCAGCTCACCCTCGACAGGGATCCACGAGCAGTACTTC. Translation: CASSPSTGIHEQYF.

The chain combines TRBV21-1 with TRBJ2-7; the table names TRBD1, a call not compared with the DNA. TRBV21-1 is labeled a pseudogene. The CDR3 runs 14 residues. The CDR3 region is CASSKARGPYEQYF. The DNA of the CDR3 is TGTGCCAGCAGCAAAGCCAGGGGCCCCTACGAGCAGTACTTC.

The V call is TRBV7-2, the J call TRBJ2-1; D perhaps matches TRBD1 (5 bases). V was cut by 7 bases and J by 12 bases, with 19 bases left in between. CDR1 is SGHTA and CDR2 is FQGNSA in the germline V gene. The CDR3 has 13 amino acids. CDR3: CASIGDSPLGQFF. CDR3 sequence (DNA): TGTGCCAGCATAGGAGACAGCCCCTTAGGGCAGTTCTTC.

The chain employs TRBV27 and TRBJ2-1, with TRBD2 identical over 13 bases. Germline values: CDR1 MNHEY, CDR2 SMNVEV (reference sequence). This CDR3 spans 16 amino acids. The ends lost 5 bases at V and 9 bases at J; junction bases unmatched: 10. The CDR3 loop is CASSPLLAGGPGEQFF. CDR3 DNA: TGTGCCAGCAGTCCCCTACTAGCGGGAGGGCCCGGTGAGCAGTTCTTC.